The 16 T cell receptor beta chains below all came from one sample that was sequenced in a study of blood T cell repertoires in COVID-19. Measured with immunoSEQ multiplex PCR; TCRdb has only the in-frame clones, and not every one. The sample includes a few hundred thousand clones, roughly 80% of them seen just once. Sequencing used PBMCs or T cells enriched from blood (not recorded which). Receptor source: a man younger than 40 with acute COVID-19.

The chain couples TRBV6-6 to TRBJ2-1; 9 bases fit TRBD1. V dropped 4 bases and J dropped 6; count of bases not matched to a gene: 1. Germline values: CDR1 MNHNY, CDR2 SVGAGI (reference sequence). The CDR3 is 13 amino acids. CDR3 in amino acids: CASSWDRVNEQFF. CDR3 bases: TGTGCCAGCAGTTGGGACAGGGTCAATGAGCAGTTCTTC.

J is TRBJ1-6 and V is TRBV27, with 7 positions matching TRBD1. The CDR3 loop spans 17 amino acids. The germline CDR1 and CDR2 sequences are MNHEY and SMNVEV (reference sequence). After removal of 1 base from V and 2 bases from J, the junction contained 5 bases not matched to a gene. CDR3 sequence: CASSLWAGGTYNSPLHF. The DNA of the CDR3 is TGTGCCAGCAGTTTATGGGCAGGGGGGACCTATAATTCACCCCTCCACTTT.

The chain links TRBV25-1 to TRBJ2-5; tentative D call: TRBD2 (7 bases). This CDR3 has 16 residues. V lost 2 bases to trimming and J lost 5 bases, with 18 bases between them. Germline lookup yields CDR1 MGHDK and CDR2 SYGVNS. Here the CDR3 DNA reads TGTGCCAGCAGTGAAAGATTCCGGGGGGCGAAGGAGACCCAGTACTTC. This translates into CASSERFRGAKETQYF.

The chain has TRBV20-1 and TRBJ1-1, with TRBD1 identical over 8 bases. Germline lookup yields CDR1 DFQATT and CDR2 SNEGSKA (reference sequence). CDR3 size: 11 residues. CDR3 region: CRANRGTEAFF. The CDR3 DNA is TGCAGGGCAAACAGGGGGACTGAAGCTTTCTTT.

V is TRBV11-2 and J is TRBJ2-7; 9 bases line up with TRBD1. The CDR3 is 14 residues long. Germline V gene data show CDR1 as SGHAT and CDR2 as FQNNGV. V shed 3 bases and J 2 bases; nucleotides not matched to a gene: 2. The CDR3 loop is CASSLGQGAYEQYV. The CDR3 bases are TGTGCCAGCAGCTTGGGACAGGGCGCCTACGAGCAGTACGTC.

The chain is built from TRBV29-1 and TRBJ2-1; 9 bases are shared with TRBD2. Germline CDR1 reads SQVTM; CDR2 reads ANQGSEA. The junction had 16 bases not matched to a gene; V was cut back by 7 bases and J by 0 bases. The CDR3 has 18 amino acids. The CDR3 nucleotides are TGCAGCGCCGCTGGGGCGGGAGGGCCCTCGAGCTCCTACAATGAGCAGTTCTTC. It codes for CSAAGAGGPSSSYNEQFF.

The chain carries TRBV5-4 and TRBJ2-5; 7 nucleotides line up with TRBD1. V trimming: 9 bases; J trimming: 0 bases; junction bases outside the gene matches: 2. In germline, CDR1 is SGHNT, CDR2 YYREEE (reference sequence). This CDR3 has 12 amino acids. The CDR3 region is CATGTDQETQYF. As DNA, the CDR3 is TGTGCCACTGGGACAGACCAAGAGACCCAGTACTTC.

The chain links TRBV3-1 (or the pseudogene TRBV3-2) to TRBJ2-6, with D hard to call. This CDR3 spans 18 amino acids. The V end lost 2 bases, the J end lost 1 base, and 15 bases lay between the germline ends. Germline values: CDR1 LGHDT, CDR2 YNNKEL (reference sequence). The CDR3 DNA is TGTGCCAGCAGCCAAAGTGGCCTCCGTCCATCTGGGGCCAACGTCCTGACTTTC. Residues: CASSQSGLRPSGANVLTF.

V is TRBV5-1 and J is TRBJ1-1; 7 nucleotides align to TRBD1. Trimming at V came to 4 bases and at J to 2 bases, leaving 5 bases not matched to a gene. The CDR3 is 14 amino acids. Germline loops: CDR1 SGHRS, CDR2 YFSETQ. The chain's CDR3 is CASSTGDPNTEAFF. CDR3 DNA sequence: TGCGCCAGCAGCACAGGGGACCCAAACACTGAAGCTTTCTTT.

This CDR3 is CASSPWTGNNEQFF. The CDR3 DNA is TGTGCCAGCAGCCCTTGGACAGGGAACAATGAGCAGTTCTTC. The rearrangement uses TRBV7-2 and TRBJ2-1, with 8 bases that match TRBD1. The junction had 5 bases not matched to a gene; V was cut back by 5 bases and J by 5 bases. Per germline, CDR1 SGHTA and CDR2 FQGNSA. This CDR3 has 14 residues.

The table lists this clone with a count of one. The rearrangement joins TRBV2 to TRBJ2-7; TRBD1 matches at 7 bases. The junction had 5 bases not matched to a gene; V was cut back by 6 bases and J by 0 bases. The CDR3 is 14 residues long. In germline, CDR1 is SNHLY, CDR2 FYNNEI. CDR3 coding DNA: TGTGCCAGCAGCCAACAGGGGCCCTCCTACGAGCAGTACGTC. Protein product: CASSQQGPSYEQYV.

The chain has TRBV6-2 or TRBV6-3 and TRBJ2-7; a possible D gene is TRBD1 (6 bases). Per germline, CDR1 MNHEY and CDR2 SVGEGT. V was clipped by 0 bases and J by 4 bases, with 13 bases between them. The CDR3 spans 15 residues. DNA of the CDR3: TGTGCCAGCAGTTACTCTGGTCAGGGGAAGTACGAGCAGTACGTC. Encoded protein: CASSYSGQGKYEQYV.

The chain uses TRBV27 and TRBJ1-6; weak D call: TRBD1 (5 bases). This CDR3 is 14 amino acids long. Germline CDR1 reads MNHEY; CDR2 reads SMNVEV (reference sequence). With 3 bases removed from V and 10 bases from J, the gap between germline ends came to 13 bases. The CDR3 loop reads CASSLQGYGSPLHF. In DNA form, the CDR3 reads TGTGCCAGCAGTTTGCAGGGCTACGGGTCACCCCTCCACTTT.

The CDR3 here is CASTPAGANGYTF. The CDR3 coding sequence is TGTGCCAGCACCCCCGCGGGCGCGAATGGCTACACCTTC. This rearrangement joins TRBV28 to TRBJ1-2; D call uncertain. Germline CDR1 and CDR2: MDHEN and SYDVKM. V dropped 7 bases and J dropped 6 bases, with 15 bases sitting between them. The CDR3 has 13 amino acids.

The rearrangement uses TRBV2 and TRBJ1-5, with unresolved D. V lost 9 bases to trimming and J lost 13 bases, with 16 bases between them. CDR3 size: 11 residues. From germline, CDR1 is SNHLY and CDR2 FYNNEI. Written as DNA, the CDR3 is TGTGCCAGTCGTGGAGCTACCTCTCAGCATTTT. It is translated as CASRGATSQHF.

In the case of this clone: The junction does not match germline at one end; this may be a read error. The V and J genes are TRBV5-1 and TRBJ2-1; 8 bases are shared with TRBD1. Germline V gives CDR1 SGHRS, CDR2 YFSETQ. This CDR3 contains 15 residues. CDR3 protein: CASSRSGTGYNEQFF. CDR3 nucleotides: TGTGCCAGCAGCCGATCCGGGACAGGTTACAATGAGCAGTTCTTC.